This entry lists 13 T cell receptor beta chains sequenced from one sample in a study of identical twins. MiXCR was run by TCRdb on the 5' RACE reads, yielding one entry per CDR3 protein. Of approximately 260,000 distinct CDR3 sequences in the sample, about 8.3% are singletons; the top ten hold approximately 3%. These records were also assigned to another study, of yellow fever vaccine responses in identical twins.

Sequenced: CD8+ T cells sorted from blood. These receptors were obtained from a woman younger than 30 in good health.

This clonotype was counted a few times. The genes are TRBV11-2 and TRBJ2-2; D tentatively fits TRBD1 or TRBD2 (5 bases each). Germline CDR1 reads SGHAT; CDR2 reads FQNNGV. V dropped 5 bases and J dropped 11 bases, with 12 bases sitting between them. This CDR3 has 12 amino acids. The CDR3 region is CASSPGPVELFF. DNA of the CDR3: TGTGCCAGCAGCCCGGGACCAGTTGAGCTGTTTTTT. Filled out from reference TRBV11-2 and TRBJ2-2, the complete variable domain reads EAGVAQSPRYKIIEKRQSVAFWCNPISGHATLYWYQQILGQGPKLLIQFQNNGVVDDSQLPKDRFSAERLKGVDSTLKIQPAKLEDSAVYLCASSPGPVELFFGEGSRLTVL.

There are a few counts of this clonotype. The rearrangement joins TRBV20-1 to TRBJ2-1; the match to TRBD2 covers 9 bases. Germline V gene sequence: CDR1 DFQATT, CDR2 SNEGSKA (reference sequence). The V segment lost 0 bases and the J segment 3 bases; nucleotides outside the gene matches: 6. The CDR3 covers 16 residues. CDR3 DNA: TGCAGTGCTAGAGACCGACTAGCGGCGTACTACAATGAGCAGTTCTTC. It specifies CSARDRLAAYYNEQFF.

Points on this clonotype: The junction does not match germline at one end; this may be a read error. The V call is TRBV28, the J call TRBJ2-5; 10 positions agree with TRBD2. Germline V gives CDR1 MDHEN, CDR2 SYDVKM. The CDR3 contains 11 residues. The CDR3 DNA is TGTGCCAGCAGTTTAGGACTAGCGGAAATATTC. It is translated as CASSLGLAEIF.

This clonotype turned up a few times. The genes are TRBV2 and TRBJ2-1; 7 nucleotides align to TRBD2. From germline, CDR1 is SNHLY and CDR2 FYNNEI. The CDR3 consists of 14 residues. The J segment lost 7 bases and the V segment lost 6 bases, leaving 9 bases of the junction unmatched. CDR3 nucleotide sequence: TGTGCCAGCAGGCCTACTAGCGCTCTAAATGAGCAGTTCTTC. This translates into CASRPTSALNEQFF.

This clonotype came up a few times. This chain joins TRBV15 and TRBJ2-5; TRBD1 might be the D (5 bases). This CDR3 is 15 amino acids long. Germline-derived CDR1 and CDR2 are LNHNV and YYDKDF (reference sequence). V shed 1 base and J shed 5 bases, with 14 bases lying between them. The CDR3 region is CATSRAVGAFETQYF. Here the CDR3 DNA reads TGTGCCACCAGCAGAGCAGTAGGGGCATTCGAGACCCAGTACTTC.

The rearrangement joins TRBV28 to TRBJ2-7; 7 bases agree with TRBD2. The CDR3 is 17 amino acids. Germline CDR1 reads MDHEN; CDR2 reads SYDVKM. Unmatched junction bases numbered 10, after V lost 2 bases and J lost 0 bases. This CDR3 is CASSLRSRASGSYEQYF. Written as DNA, the CDR3 is TGTGCCAGCAGTTTAAGGTCCCGGGCTAGCGGCTCCTACGAGCAGTACTTC.

This clonotype came up a few times. V is TRBV12-3 or TRBV12-4 and J is TRBJ2-1; 12 nucleotides align to TRBD2. This CDR3 contains 17 residues. V shed 8 bases and J 3 bases; nucleotides not matched to a gene: 11. The CDR3 sequence: CASPPPSGGADYNEQFF. The CDR3 DNA follows: TGTGCCAGCCCCCCGCCTAGCGGGGGGGCCGACTACAATGAGCAGTTCTTC.

This clonotype was recorded a few times. The chain uses TRBV15 and TRBJ1-1, with a possible D match to TRBD1 (5 bases). V dropped 5 bases and J dropped 2 bases, with 9 bases sitting between them. Germline CDR1 LNHNV, CDR2 YYDKDF (reference sequence). This CDR3 comprises 13 residues. The CDR3 loop is CATSGAGNTEAFF. CDR3 DNA: TGTGCCACCAGCGGGGCGGGAAACACTGAAGCTTTCTTT.

This clonotype was detected only a few times. V gene TRBV7-9 combines with J gene TRBJ2-1, with D uncertain. The V end lost 5 bases, the J end lost 0 bases, and 11 bases lay between the germline ends. The CDR3 is 15 residues long. Per germline, CDR1 SEHNR and CDR2 FQNEAQ (reference sequence). The chain's CDR3 is CASSRGPSSYNEQFF. CDR3 in DNA: TGTGCCAGCAGCCGAGGTCCGAGCTCCTACAATGAGCAGTTCTTC.

As regards this clonotype: The germline gene is not matched at one end of the junction; a read error may be the cause. In nucleotides, the CDR3 is TGTGCCAGCAATTTAGGAAGCATGAACACTGAAGCTTTCTTT. This codes for CASNLGSMNTEAFF. The V call is TRBV12-3 or TRBV12-4, the J call TRBJ1-1; D unresolved. The CDR3 consists of 14 residues.

The V call is TRBV20-1, the J call TRBJ2-3; TRBD2 matches 9 bases. The CDR3 has 16 amino acids. V was clipped by 0 bases and J by 3 bases; unmatched bases: 7. Germline CDR1 and CDR2: DFQATT and SNEGSKA (reference sequence). Here the CDR3 reads CSARDQTSGDTDTQYF. The CDR3 coding sequence is TGCAGTGCTAGAGACCAGACTAGCGGAGATACAGATACGCAGTATTTT.

The chain is built from TRBV27 and TRBJ2-7; 10 bases are a match to TRBD1. Germline V gene lookup returns CDR1 MNHEY and CDR2 SMNVEV (reference sequence). J lost 7 bases, V lost 6 bases, and 9 bases had no gene match. CDR3 length equals 14 residues. For the CDR3, the DNA is TGTGCCAGCAGCCGGGACAGGGGCCCTTGGGAGCAGTACTTC. The encoded protein is CASSRDRGPWEQYF.

This clonotype was counted ten times or more. The chain employs TRBV12-3 or TRBV12-4 and TRBJ1-4, with 7 bases matching TRBD1. V lost 1 base and J lost 10; bases outside the gene matches: 3. The CDR3 is made up of 13 amino acids. The CDR3 reads CASSLGQGGKLFF. CDR3 in DNA: TGTGCCAGCAGTTTAGGGCAGGGGGGAAAACTGTTTTTT.